Shown below are 20 T cell receptor beta chains from a single sample sequenced in a study of Ad26.COV2.S vaccination and SARS-CoV-2 variants. Assay used: immunoSEQ multiplex PCR; TCRdb lists only in-frame clones, some missing. Here the sample spans some 640,000 clones, around 89% being singletons. Documented treatment: 19 received Ad26.COV2.S at low or high dose, single or two shots; roughly five received placebo; per-sample allocation not given. The samples were gathered on day 63 after the first injection of vaccine or placebo. This specimen consisted of peripheral blood, obtained in a trial of Ad26.COV2.S vaccine versus placebo. These receptors all come from a person aged 18-60 years who received the Ad26.COV2.S COVID-19 vaccine or a placebo.

The rearrangement uses TRBV7-2 and TRBJ2-1; D perhaps matches TRBD1 (6 bases). V was clipped by 5 bases and J by 6 bases, with 17 bases between them. Germline assignment: CDR1 SGHTA and CDR2 FQGNSA. CDR3 size: 15 residues. CDR3 DNA: TGTGCCAGCAGCGAGACAGGCACCTACCTCAATGAGCAGTTCTTC. This encodes CASSETGTYLNEQFF.

The genes are TRBV27 and TRBJ2-1, with no clear D. This CDR3 comprises 16 residues. Germline assignment: CDR1 MNHEY and CDR2 SMNVEV (reference sequence). V lost 6 bases and J 3 bases, leaving 18 bases between the germline ends. DNA of the CDR3: TGTGCCAGCAGCCCTAACTCGAGGCGAGGCTACAATGAGCAGTTCTTC. Translated, it gives CASSPNSRRGYNEQFF.

The gene calls are TRBV29-1 and TRBJ1-1; D is undetermined. V dropped 5 bases and J dropped 0 bases, with 10 bases sitting between them. The CDR3 is made up of 13 amino acids. Germline CDR1 and CDR2: SQVTM and ANQGSEA. Written as DNA, the CDR3 is TGCAGCGTTCAAAGGCGTATGAACACTGAAGCTTTCTTT. This translates into CSVQRRMNTEAFF.

J is TRBJ2-1 and V is TRBV30, with D perhaps given as TRBD1 or TRBD2 (6 bases each). Germline loops: CDR1 GTSNPN, CDR2 SVGIG (reference sequence). Trimming removed 0 bases from V and 4 bases from J, with 13 bases in between. The CDR3 is made up of 15 amino acids. In DNA, the CDR3 is TGTGCCTGGAGTGTACATCTAGGGGGGTACAATGAGCAGTTCTTC. This encodes CAWSVHLGGYNEQFF.

This chain joins TRBV18 and TRBJ2-1, with D hard to call. Germline V lookup: CDR1 KGHSH, CDR2 LQKENI. V was cut by 3 bases and J by 6 bases, with 15 bases left in between. CDR3 length: 15 amino acids. CDR3 amino acids: CASSPGSGRSNEQFF. DNA for the CDR3: TGTGCCAGCTCACCGGGCTCAGGCCGGTCCAATGAGCAGTTCTTC. Full variable domain (missing parts from reference TRBV18 and TRBJ2-1): NAGVMQNPRHLVRRRGQEARLRCSPMKGHSHVYWYRQLPEEGLKFMVYLQKENIIDESGMPKERFSAEFPKEGPSILRIQQVVRGDSAAYFCASSPGSGRSNEQFFGPGTRLTVL.

The J gene is TRBJ2-3, the V gene TRBV29-1, with D possibly TRBD2 on 6 matching bases. The V and J ends lost 3 bases and 4 bases respectively, with 11 bases between them. Germline loops: CDR1 SQVTM, CDR2 ANQGSEA. CDR3 length equals 13 residues. DNA of the CDR3: TGCAGCGTTGAGGGGGAGGTTGCAGATACGCAGTATTTT. Encoded protein: CSVEGEVADTQYF.

The chain is built from TRBV5-4 and TRBJ2-3; 14 nucleotides agree with TRBD2. V dropped 4 bases and J dropped 9; count of bases not matched to a gene: 4. The germline V gene has CDR1 SGHNT and CDR2 YYREEE (reference sequence). There are 14 residues in the CDR3. CDR3 region: CASSLGTSGGTQYF. The CDR3 DNA follows: TGTGCCAGCAGCCTGGGGACTAGCGGGGGAACGCAGTATTTT.

On this clone: At one of its ends the junction is not consistent with the germline gene, which may arise from a read error. The chain recombines TRBV3-1 (or the pseudogene TRBV3-2) with TRBJ1-2; D uncertain. Germline loops: CDR1 LGHDT, CDR2 YNNKEL (reference sequence). The CDR3 spans 12 residues. CDR3 in DNA: TGTGCCAGCAGCCAAGTGGGAAGAACAGCACTCTTC. Its translation is CASSQVGRTALF.

This rearrangement joins TRBV4-1 to TRBJ1-1; TRBD1 aligns across 10 bases. Germline lookup yields CDR1 MGHRA and CDR2 YSYEKL. V was clipped by 4 bases and J by 8 bases; unmatched bases: 1. The CDR3 length is 12 residues. The CDR3 region is CASSRGQGEAFF. The CDR3 DNA reads as TGCGCCAGCAGCCGGGGACAGGGGGAAGCTTTCTTT.

J is TRBJ2-7 and V is TRBV5-1; D unclear. Germline lookup yields CDR1 SGHRS and CDR2 YFSETQ. V lost 0 bases, J lost 4 bases, and 8 bases lay in between. The CDR3 contains 13 residues. CDR3 sequence reads: CASSLAAEYEQYF. The CDR3 DNA reads as TGCGCCAGCAGCTTGGCCGCGGAATACGAGCAGTACTTC.

The chain recombines TRBV6-5 with TRBJ1-1, with TRBD1 identical over 8 bases. Trimming took 2 bases from V and 11 from J; bases not matched to a gene: 10. The CDR3 length is 14 residues. CDR1 is MNHEY, CDR2 SVGAGI, per germline. CDR3 bases: TGTGCCAGCAGTTACCACGGGACAGGTCTGCGGGCTTTCTTT. Its translation is CASSYHGTGLRAFF.

The V gene is TRBV5-1, the J gene TRBJ2-1; 12 bases are shared with TRBD2. The CDR3 covers 17 residues. Germline CDR1 is SGHRS and CDR2 is YFSETQ. The junction had 15 bases not matched to a gene; V was cut back by 2 bases and J by 12 bases. This chain's CDR3 is CASSFSLAGGSLRWQFF. The CDR3 DNA reads as TGCGCCAGCAGCTTCTCACTAGCGGGAGGATCCTTACGGTGGCAGTTCTTC.

This chain connects TRBV6-6 to TRBJ2-6; 7 nucleotides line up with TRBD2. The CDR3 sequence is 17 residues long. Germline V gene data show CDR1 as MNHNY and CDR2 as SVGAGI (reference sequence). Unmatched junction bases numbered 7, after V lost 5 bases and J lost 0 bases. Written as DNA, the CDR3 is TGTGCCAGCAGTCCGGGACTACTGTACTCTGGGGCCAACGTCCTGACTTTC. Protein sequence: CASSPGLLYSGANVLTF.

The CDR3 DNA sequence: TGTGCCAGCAGCTTAAGCTCCTATAATTCACCCCTCCACTTT. It encodes CASSLSSYNSPLHF. The genes are TRBV5-6 and TRBJ1-6; D is uncertain. Germline V gene lookup returns CDR1 SGHDT and CDR2 YYEEEE. The V and J ends lost 2 bases and 0 bases respectively, with 3 bases between them. The CDR3 has 14 amino acids. Filled out from reference TRBV5-6 and TRBJ1-6, the complete variable domain reads DAGVTQSPTHLIKTRGQQVTLRCSPKSGHDTVSWYQQALGQGPQFIFQYYEEEERQRGNFPDRFSGHQFPNYSSELNVNALLLGDSALYLCASSLSSYNSPLHFGNGTRLTVT.

Comments on this clone: A read error may produce the germline difference seen at one junction end. The V and J genes are TRBV29-1 and TRBJ2-7; D may be TRBD1 or TRBD2 (5 bases each). The length of the CDR3 is 12 residues. CDR1 SQVTM and CDR2 ANQGSEA come from the germline V gene. The CDR3 region is CSVEDGGPALWF. As DNA, the CDR3 is TGCAGCGTTGAAGATGGGGGACCCGCCCTGTGGTTC.

This sequence joins TRBV12-3 or TRBV12-4 and TRBJ1-1, with D uncertain. This CDR3 comprises 13 residues. V lost 2 bases, J lost 0 bases, and 4 bases lay in between. The CDR3 DNA is TGTGCCAGCAGTTTAATGGTGAACACTGAAGCTTTCTTT. Encoded protein: CASSLMVNTEAFF.

The rearrangement uses TRBV5-1 and TRBJ1-1; weak D call: TRBD1 (6 bases). The CDR3 sequence is 16 residues long. Looked up from germline, CDR1 is SGHRS and CDR2 is YFSETQ. Between the trimmed V and J ends, which lost 0 bases and 5 bases, there was a span of 17 bases. DNA for the CDR3: TGCGCCAGCAGCTTGGAACAGGGATTCAGAGGGACTGAAGCTTTCTTT. Translated, it gives CASSLEQGFRGTEAFF.

The chain uses TRBV5-4 and TRBJ2-7, with 7 bases fitting TRBD1. CDR3 size: 16 residues. V lost 3 bases to trimming and J lost 2 bases; unmatched junction nucleotides: 11. Germline V gene sequence: CDR1 SGHNT, CDR2 YYREEE (reference sequence). CDR3 coding DNA: TGTGCCAGCAGCTCGGGACAAGGACAGGCAACCTACGAGCAGTACTTC. Protein product: CASSSGQGQATYEQYF.

The CDR3 DNA sequence: TGTGCCAGCAGCCAAGATGGACTAGCGGGAGTGCAGTTCTTC. As protein: CASSQDGLAGVQFF. The chain links TRBV14 to TRBJ2-1; 13 bases line up with TRBD2. The junction had 2 bases not matched to a gene; V was cut back by 0 bases and J by 12 bases. The germline CDR1 and CDR2 sequences are SGHDN and FVKESK. This CDR3 region has 14 residues.

The chain recombines TRBV5-6 with TRBJ1-2, with D possibly TRBD1 on 5 matching bases. V lost 4 bases and J 2 bases, leaving 15 bases between the germline ends. Looked up from germline, CDR1 is SGHDT and CDR2 is YYEEEE. CDR3 size: 15 residues. The CDR3 region is CASSPGPRGNYGYTF. The DNA of the CDR3 is TGTGCCAGCAGCCCCGGCCCCCGGGGCAACTATGGCTACACCTTC.